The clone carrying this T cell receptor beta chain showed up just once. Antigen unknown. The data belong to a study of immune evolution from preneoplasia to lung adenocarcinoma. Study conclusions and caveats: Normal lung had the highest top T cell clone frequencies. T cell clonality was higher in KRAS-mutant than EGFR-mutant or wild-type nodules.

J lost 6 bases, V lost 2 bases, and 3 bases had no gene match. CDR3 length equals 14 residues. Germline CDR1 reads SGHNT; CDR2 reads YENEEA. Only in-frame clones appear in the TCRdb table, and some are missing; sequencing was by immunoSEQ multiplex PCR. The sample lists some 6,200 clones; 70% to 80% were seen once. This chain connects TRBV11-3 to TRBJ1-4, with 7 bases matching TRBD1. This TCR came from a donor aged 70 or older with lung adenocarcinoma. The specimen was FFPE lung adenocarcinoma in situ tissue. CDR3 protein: CASSLQGEYEKLFF. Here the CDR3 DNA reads TGTGCCAGCAGCTTACAGGGGGAGTATGAAAAACTGTTTTTT. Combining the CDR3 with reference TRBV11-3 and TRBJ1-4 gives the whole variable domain EAGVVQSPRYKIIEKKQPVAFWCNPISGHNTLYWYLQNLGQGPELLIRYENEEAVDDSQLPKDRFSAERLKGVDSTLKIQPAELGDSAVYLCASSLQGEYEKLFFGSGTQLSVL.